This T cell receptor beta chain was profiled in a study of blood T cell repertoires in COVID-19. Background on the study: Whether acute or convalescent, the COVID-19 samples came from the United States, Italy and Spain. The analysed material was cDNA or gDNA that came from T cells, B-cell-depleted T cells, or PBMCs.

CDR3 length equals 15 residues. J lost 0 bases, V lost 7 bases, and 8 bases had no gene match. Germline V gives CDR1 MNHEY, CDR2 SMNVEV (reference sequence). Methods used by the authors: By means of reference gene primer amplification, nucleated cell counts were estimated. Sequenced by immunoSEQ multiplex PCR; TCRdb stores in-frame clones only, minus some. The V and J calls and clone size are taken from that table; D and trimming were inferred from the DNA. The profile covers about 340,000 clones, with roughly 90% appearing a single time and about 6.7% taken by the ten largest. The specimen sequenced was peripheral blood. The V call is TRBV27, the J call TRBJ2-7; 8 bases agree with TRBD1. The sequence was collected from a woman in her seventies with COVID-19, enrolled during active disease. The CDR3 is CASKARTGSSYEQYF. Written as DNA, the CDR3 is TGTGCCAGCAAAGCTCGGACAGGGAGCTCCTACGAGCAGTACTTC.